A selection of T cell receptor beta chains follows, all from one sample in a study of vaccination and CD4 T cells after COVID-19. Their target antigens are unknown. TCRdb fed the PCR reads into MiXCR, producing one record per CDR3 protein. Here the sample spans 10,000 to 15,000 distinct CDR3 sequences, 50% to 70% being singletons. The sequencing input was CD4+ T cells from blood, cultured in vitro. All receptors come from a human donor who had recovered from COVID-19. CDR3s include the opening cysteine and the closing phenylalanine or tryptophan.

j_call | v_call | cdr3_aa
TRBJ1-2 | TRBV6-1 | CASSERGRTNGYTF
TRBJ2-7 | TRBV30 | CAWTRQGLYEQYF
TRBJ2-3 | TRBV5-1 | CASSPGTTWGDTQYF
TRBJ1-2 | TRBV7-9 | CASSPGGQSSFNYGYTF
TRBJ2-7 | TRBV5-1 | CASSLGGAEYEQYF
TRBJ2-1 | TRBV27 | CATLNRGALREQFF
TRBJ2-1 | TRBV21-1 | CASSKSLSGCEQFF
TRBJ2-7 | TRBV20-1 | CSARLTSLPSEQYF
TRBJ1-5 | TRBV6-1 | CASTVGGLGGQPQHF
TRBJ2-2 | TRBV24-1 | CATSTQGSTGELFF
TRBJ2-1 | TRBV10-3 | CANNPLQSWNEQFF
TRBJ2-3 | TRBV19 | CASSMVAGGTDTQYF
TRBJ1-1 | TRBV5-4 | CASSLGINTEAFF
TRBJ2-5 | TRBV6-2/TRBV6-3 | CASSYGVARLETQYF
TRBJ2-1 | TRBV6-2/TRBV6-3 | CASSELDPVGNEQFF
TRBJ2-2 | TRBV7-3 | CASSRQPTGELFF
TRBJ1-2 | TRBV12-3/TRBV12-4 | CASTSHQGVAGYTF
TRBJ2-1 | TRBV20-1 | CSAMTGTSGRHEQFF
TRBJ2-3 | TRBV7-9 | CASSLTSRDTQYF
TRBJ2-1 | TRBV7-9 | CASSLNVEQFF
TRBJ2-1 | TRBV28 | CASSPLAYNEQFF
TRBJ2-2 | TRBV27 | CASSLGSANTGELFF
TRBJ2-2 | TRBV6-1 | CASSWAGVNTGELFF
TRBJ1-2 | TRBV20-1 | CSAALGTGLGYTF
TRBJ2-7 | TRBV20-1 | CSVVGSGTTYEQYF
TRBJ1-2 | TRBV19 | CASSIRTGRRDYGYTF
TRBJ1-4 | TRBV20-1 | CSARDQSDQANEKLFF
TRBJ2-2 | TRBV18 | CASSPRGANTGELFF
TRBJ2-7 | TRBV28 | CATTDREYEQYF
TRBJ2-2 | TRBV12-3/TRBV12-4 | CASSFSTNTGELFF
TRBJ1-2 | TRBV27 | CASSPRDLLYGYTF
TRBJ2-1 | TRBV7-2 | CASSDPSGSRYEQFF
TRBJ1-2 | TRBV4-3 | CASSQEPRGTYGYTF
TRBJ2-1 | TRBV20-1 | CSVGSGRSYNEQFF
TRBJ2-3 | TRBV19 | CASSHTDTQYF
TRBJ1-1 | TRBV10-2 | CASSERYSNTEAFF
TRBJ1-5 | TRBV12-3/TRBV12-4 | CASSLESQTPQHF
TRBJ2-7 | TRBV21-1 | CASSTWATDYEQYF
TRBJ2-3 | TRBV20-1 | CSAESQDTQYF
TRBJ1-5 | TRBV2 | CASSMTGNRYSYF
TRBJ2-2 | TRBV29-1 | CSVGGNRNTGELFF
TRBJ2-3 | TRBV20-1 | CKTSGSQTDTQYF
TRBJ1-5 | TRBV20-1 | CSARRHPSNQPQHF
TRBJ2-1 | TRBV28 | CASSSPSQGARMNEQFF
TRBJ1-6 | TRBV6-1 | CASSESIGQGNSPLHF
TRBJ1-2 | TRBV6-5 | CASSSRRDSGYTF
TRBJ1-5 | TRBV18 | CASSDSSNQPQHF
TRBJ2-3 | TRBV7-3 | CASSYTDTQYF
TRBJ1-6 | TRBV7-6 | CASSWTGNSPLHF
TRBJ1-3 | TRBV6-5 | CASSYDGGSGNTIYF
TRBJ1-2 | TRBV5-1 | CASSRTATNYGYTF